The present TCR beta chain was sequenced within a study of T cell clones after liver transplantation. Overall study context: Blood was drawn pre-transplant, before withdrawal, and after full or failed withdrawal.

Using immunoSEQ multiplex PCR, the repertoire was profiled, and TCRdb retains in-frame clones only, with some absent. The sample includes over 60,000 clones, 75% to 90% of them seen just once. The receptor's source is a human donor who received a liver transplant. The sequencing here drew on CD4+ T cells from blood, taken before liver transplant.

The CDR3 region has the DNA TGCAGCGTCCGCATAGCGGGAGGGCCTGTCGATGAGCAGTTCTTC. It yields the protein CSVRIAGGPVDEQFF. This chain connects TRBV29-1 to TRBJ2-1; 11 nucleotides agree with TRBD2. The CDR3 sequence is 15 residues long. Unmatched junction bases numbered 12, after V lost 6 bases and J lost 8 bases. The V gene's germline CDR1 is SQVTM and CDR2 ANQGSEA.